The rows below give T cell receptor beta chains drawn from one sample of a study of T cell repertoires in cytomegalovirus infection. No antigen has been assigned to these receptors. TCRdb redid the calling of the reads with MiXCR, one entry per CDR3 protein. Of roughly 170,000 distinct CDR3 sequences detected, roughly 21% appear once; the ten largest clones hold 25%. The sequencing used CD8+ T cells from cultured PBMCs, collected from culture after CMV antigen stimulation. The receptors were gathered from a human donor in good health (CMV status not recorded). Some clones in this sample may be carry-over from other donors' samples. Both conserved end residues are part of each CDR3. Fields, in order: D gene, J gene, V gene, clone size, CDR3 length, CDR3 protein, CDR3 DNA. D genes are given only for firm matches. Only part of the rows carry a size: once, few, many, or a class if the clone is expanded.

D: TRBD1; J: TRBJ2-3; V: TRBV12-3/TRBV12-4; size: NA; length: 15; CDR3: CASSFGTVSTDTQYF; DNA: TGTGCCAGCAGTTTCGGGACAGTTAGCACAGATACGCAGTATTTT
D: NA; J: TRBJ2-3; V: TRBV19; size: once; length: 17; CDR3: CASSRRPQEEPTDTQYF; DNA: TGTGCCAGTAGTCGCCGACCCCAAGAGGAGCCCACAGATACGCAGTATTTT
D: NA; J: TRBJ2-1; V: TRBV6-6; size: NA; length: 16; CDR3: CASSFLSGSRRNEQFF; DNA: TGTGCCAGCAGTTTTCTATCGGGGTCCAGACGGAATGAGCAGTTCTTC
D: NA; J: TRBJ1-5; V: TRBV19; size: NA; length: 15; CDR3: CASSIVRYNNQPQHF; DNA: TGTGCCAGTAGTATAGTAAGGTATAACAATCAGCCCCAGCATTTT
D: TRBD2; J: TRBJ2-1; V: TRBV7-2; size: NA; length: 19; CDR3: CASSLARGVLAGGHNEQFF; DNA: TGTGCCAGCAGCTTAGCTCGGGGGGTACTAGCGGGGGGCCACAATGAGCAGTTCTTC
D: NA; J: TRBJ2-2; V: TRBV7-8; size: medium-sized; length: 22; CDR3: CASSTDVPTTFETLRMAGELFF; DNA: TGTGCCAGCAGCACAGACGTACCCACTACTTTCGAGACACTGCGTATGGCCGGGGAGCTGTTTTTT
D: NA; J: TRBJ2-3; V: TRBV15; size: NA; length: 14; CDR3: CATSRGLAADTQYF; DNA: TGTGCCACCAGCAGAGGGCTAGCTGCAGATACGCAGTATTTT
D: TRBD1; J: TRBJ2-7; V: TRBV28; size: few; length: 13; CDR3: CASSLSPGGEQYF; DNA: TGTGCCAGCAGTTTATCACCAGGGGGCGAGCAGTACTTC
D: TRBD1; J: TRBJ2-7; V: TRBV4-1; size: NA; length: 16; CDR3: CASSQAGTGSSYEQYF; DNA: TGCGCCAGCAGCCAAGCCGGGACAGGGAGTTCCTACGAGCAGTACTTC
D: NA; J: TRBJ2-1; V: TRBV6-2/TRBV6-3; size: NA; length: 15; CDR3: CASSPTICSYNEQFF; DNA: TGTGCCAGCAGTCCCACAATTTGCTCCTACAATGAGCAGTTCTTC
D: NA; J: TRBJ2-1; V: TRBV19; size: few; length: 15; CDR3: CASSSPIAAWNEQFF; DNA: TGTGCCAGTAGTTCCCCAATCGCAGCCTGGAATGAGCAGTTCTTC
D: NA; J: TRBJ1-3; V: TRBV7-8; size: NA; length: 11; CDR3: CGSYSGNTIYF; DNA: TGTGGCAGCTACTCTGGAAACACCATATATTTT
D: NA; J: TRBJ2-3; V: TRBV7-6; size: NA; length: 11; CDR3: CASFRADTQYF; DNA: TGTGCCAGCTTCCGTGCGGATACGCAGTATTTT
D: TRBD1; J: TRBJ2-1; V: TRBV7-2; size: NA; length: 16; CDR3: CASSLSDRALYNEQFF; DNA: TGTGCCAGCAGCTTATCGGACAGGGCCCTCTACAATGAGCAGTTCTTC
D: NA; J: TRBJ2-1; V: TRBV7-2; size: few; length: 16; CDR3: CASSFSRAGPYNEQFF; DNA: TGTGCCAGCAGCTTCTCCAGGGCGGGGCCCTACAATGAGCAGTTCTTC
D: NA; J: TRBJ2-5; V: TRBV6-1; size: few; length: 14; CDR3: CASTPFMGLETQYF; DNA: TGTGCCAGCACCCCATTCATGGGGCTGGAGACCCAGTACTTC
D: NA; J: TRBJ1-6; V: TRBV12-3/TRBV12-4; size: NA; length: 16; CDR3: CASSLVLGRHNSPLHF; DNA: TGTGCCAGCAGTTTAGTTTTGGGACGGCATAATTCACCCCTCCACTTT
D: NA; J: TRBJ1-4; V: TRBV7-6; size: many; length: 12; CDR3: CASSPGNEKLFF; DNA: TGTGCCAGCAGCCCGGGAAATGAAAAACTGTTTTTT
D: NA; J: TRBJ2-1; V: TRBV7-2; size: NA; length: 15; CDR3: CASRHMERIYNEQFF; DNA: TGTGCCAGCAGACATATGGAGCGGATATACAATGAGCAGTTCTTC
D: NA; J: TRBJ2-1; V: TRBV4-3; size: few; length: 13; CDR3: CASSQTEYNEQFF; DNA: TGCGCCAGCAGCCAGACAGAATACAATGAGCAGTTCTTC
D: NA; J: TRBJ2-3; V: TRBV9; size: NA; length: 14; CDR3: CASSTGTSTDTQYF; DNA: TGTGCCAGCAGCACCGGGACTAGCACAGATACGCAGTATTTT
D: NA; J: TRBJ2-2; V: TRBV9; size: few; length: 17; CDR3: CASSSRWTAANTGELFF; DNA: TGTGCCAGCAGCTCTCGTTGGACAGCCGCGAACACCGGGGAGCTGTTTTTT
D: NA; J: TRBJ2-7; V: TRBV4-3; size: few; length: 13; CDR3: CASSQGLGYEQYF; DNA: TGCGCCAGCAGCCAAGGTCTTGGTTACGAGCAGTACTTC
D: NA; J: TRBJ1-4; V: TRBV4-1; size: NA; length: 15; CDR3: CASSQEPGLGEKLFF; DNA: TGCGCCAGCAGCCAAGAGCCGGGACTTGGCGAAAAACTGTTTTTT
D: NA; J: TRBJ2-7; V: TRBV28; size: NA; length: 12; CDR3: CASSLYSLEQYF; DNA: TGTGCCAGCAGTTTATATTCCCTCGAGCAGTACTTC
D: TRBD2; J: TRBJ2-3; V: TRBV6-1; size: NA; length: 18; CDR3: CASRKGLAGLHYTDTQYF; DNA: TGTGCCAGCAGGAAGGGACTAGCGGGGCTCCATTACACAGATACGCAGTATTTT
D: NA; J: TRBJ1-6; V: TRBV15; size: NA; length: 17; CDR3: CATSRDGRLLYNSPLHF; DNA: TGTGCCACCAGCAGAGATGGCAGGCTGCTTTATAATTCACCCCTCCACTTT
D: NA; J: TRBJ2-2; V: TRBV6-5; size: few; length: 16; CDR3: CASSYSGTFLTGELFF; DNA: TGTGCCAGCAGTTACTCCGGGACATTCCTCACCGGGGAGCTGTTTTTT
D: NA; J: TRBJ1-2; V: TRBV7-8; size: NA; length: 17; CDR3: CASSLLSIGATNYGYTF; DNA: TGTGCCAGCAGCTTATTGAGTATTGGCGCCACTAACTATGGCTACACCTTC
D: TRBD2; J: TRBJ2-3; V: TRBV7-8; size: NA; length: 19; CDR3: CASSTPGTSGGLSTDTQYF; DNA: TGTGCCAGCAGCACCCCCGGGACTAGCGGGGGGCTGAGCACAGATACGCAGTATTTT
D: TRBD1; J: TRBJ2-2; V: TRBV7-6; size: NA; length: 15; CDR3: CASRTGAGGPGELFF; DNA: TGTGCCAGCAGGACCGGGGCAGGGGGACCCGGGGAGCTGTTTTTT
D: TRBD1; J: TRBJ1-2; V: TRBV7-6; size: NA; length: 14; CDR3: CASSSGGPGYGYTF; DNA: TGTGCCAGCAGCTCAGGGGGCCCGGGCTATGGCTACACCTTC
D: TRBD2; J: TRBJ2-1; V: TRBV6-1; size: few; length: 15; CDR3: CASSGLAGAPNEQFF; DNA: TGTGCCAGCAGTGGACTAGCGGGGGCTCCCAATGAGCAGTTCTTC